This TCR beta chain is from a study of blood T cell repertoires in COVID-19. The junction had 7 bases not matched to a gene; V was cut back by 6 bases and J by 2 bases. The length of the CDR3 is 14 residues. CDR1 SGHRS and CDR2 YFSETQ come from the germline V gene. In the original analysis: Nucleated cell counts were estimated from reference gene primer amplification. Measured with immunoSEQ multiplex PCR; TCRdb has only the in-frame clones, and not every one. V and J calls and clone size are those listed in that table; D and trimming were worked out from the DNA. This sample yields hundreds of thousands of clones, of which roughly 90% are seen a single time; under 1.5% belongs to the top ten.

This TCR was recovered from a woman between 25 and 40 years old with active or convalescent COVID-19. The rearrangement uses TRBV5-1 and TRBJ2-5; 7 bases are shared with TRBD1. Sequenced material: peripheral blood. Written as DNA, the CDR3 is TGCGCCAGCACGAGGGGGCAGGGGCAAGAGACCCAGTACTTC. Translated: CASTRGQGQETQYF.